This T cell receptor beta chain was identified during a study of T cells in narcolepsy. Germline-derived CDR1 and CDR2 are SGHRS and YFSETQ. The CDR3 loop spans 14 amino acids. The germline V and J ends were trimmed by 2 bases and 0 bases, with 8 bases remaining between them. Repertoires were generated with immunoSEQ multiplex PCR, while TCRdb's copy carries only in-frame clones and drops some. The table records around 31,000 clones, around four fifths of them present only once. This chain joins TRBV5-1 and TRBJ1-2; D call uncertain. The sample consisted of CD45RA- memory CD4+ T cells from PBMCs. The origin of this receptor is a human donor with narcolepsy. The CDR3 region has the DNA TGCGCCAGCAGCTTCCCCCAGACTAACTATGGCTACACCTTC. It codes for CASSFPQTNYGYTF.